What follows are 2 T cell receptor beta chains derived from one specimen sequenced in a study of T cell responses to AZD1222 COVID-19 vaccine. TCRdb's copy holds only in-frame clones and misses some; the assay was immunoSEQ multiplex PCR. The table has 77,000 or so clones, about 91% seen once. The sample here was peripheral blood, taken on day 0 of AZD1222 vaccination. These receptors originate from an adult in good health.

This chain uses TRBV5-4 with TRBJ1-1; 9 bases agree with TRBD1. CDR3 length: 15 amino acids. V was clipped by 1 base and J by 7 bases; unmatched bases: 8. Germline V gene data show CDR1 as SGHNT and CDR2 as YYREEE (reference sequence). CDR3 protein: CASSLRLQGAGEAFF. CDR3 DNA: TGTGCCAGCAGCTTGCGGCTACAGGGGGCAGGTGAAGCTTTCTTT.

This clone came up a few times. The rearrangement joins TRBV5-6 to TRBJ2-5; D might be TRBD1 or TRBD2, each matching 5 bases. V shed 3 bases and J shed 8 bases, with 14 bases lying between them. Germline loops: CDR1 SGHDT, CDR2 YYEEEE. CDR3 length: 13 amino acids. CDR3 DNA: TGTGCCAGCAGCTATCAGGGAGTCGGCACCCAGTACTTC. As protein: CASSYQGVGTQYF.